Shown below are 6 T cell receptor beta chains from a single sample sequenced in a study of blood T cells in healthy people across ages. Primers used in a second PCR of roughly 6 to 12 cycles were a sample-barcoded 5' primer and a J-beta primer mix. TCRdb re-called the 5' RACE reads with MiXCR, one entry per CDR3 protein. The sample has about 720,000 distinct CDR3 sequences, over 20% seen once; the top ten hold 22%. Sequenced material: blood. The receptors were gathered from an older man in good health.

This clonotype was counted a few times. V gene TRBV11-2 combines with J gene TRBJ1-1; the match to TRBD1 covers 9 bases. V gave up 3 bases and J gave up 7 bases; unmatched junction bases: 9. This CDR3 comprises 15 residues. Per the germline V gene, CDR1 is SGHAT and CDR2 is FQNNGV. The CDR3 nucleotides are TGTGCCAGCAGCTTCCGAACAGGGGGCGAGGGTGAAGCTTTCTTT. As protein: CASSFRTGGEGEAFF.

The rearrangement links TRBV9 to TRBJ1-1; 8 bases fit TRBD1. Germline CDR1 reads SGDLS; CDR2 reads YYNGEE. The CDR3 has 15 amino acids. With 4 bases clipped from V and 7 bases from J, the junction kept 12 bases outside the gene matches. Here the CDR3 DNA reads TGTGCCAGCAGCATCCAGGGGGCTCATGGCGGTGAAGCTTTCTTT. Amino acids: CASSIQGAHGGEAFF.

The table lists this clonotype with a few counts. The rearrangement uses TRBV28 and TRBJ2-3; unclear D gene. CDR1 is MDHEN and CDR2 is SYDVKM in the germline V gene. The CDR3 covers 15 residues. V lost 6 bases to trimming and J lost 2 bases, with 15 bases between them. The CDR3 sequence: CASSDPGSSTDTQYF. CDR3 nucleotides: TGTGCCAGCAGCGATCCGGGCTCCTCCACAGATACGCAGTATTTT.

The V and J genes are TRBV20-1 and TRBJ2-2, with a possible D match to TRBD1 (5 bases). The CDR3 is made up of 16 amino acids. Between the trimmed V and J ends, which lost 7 bases and 0 bases, there was a span of 18 bases. CDR1 is DFQATT and CDR2 is SNEGSKA in the germline V gene (reference sequence). The CDR3 nucleotides are TGCAGTGTCCCGACCTTTACAGGATCGAACACCGGGGAGCTGTTTTTT. The encoded protein is CSVPTFTGSNTGELFF.

V usage is TRBV15 and J usage is TRBJ1-5; no reliable D call. Deletions cut 1 base from V and 2 bases from J, with 15 bases between. Per the germline V gene, CDR1 is LNHNV and CDR2 is YYDKDF (reference sequence). The CDR3 contains 17 residues. CDR3 in amino acids: CATSRAIGGFGNQPQHF. The CDR3, as DNA: TGTGCCACCAGCAGAGCGATAGGAGGGTTTGGCAATCAGCCCCAGCATTTT. The full variable domain, with the rest looked up from reference TRBV15 and TRBJ1-5, is DAMVIQNPRYQVTQFGKPVTLSCSQTLNHNVMYWYQQKSSQAPKLLFHYYDKDFNNEADTPDNFQSRRPNTSFCFLDIRSPGLGDTAMYLCATSRAIGGFGNQPQHFGDGTRLSIL.

This clonotype was counted a few times. The V gene is TRBV3-1, the J gene TRBJ2-5; 7 positions agree with TRBD1. TRBJ2-7 explains the end of the DNA better; the J call may be wrong. Per the germline V gene, CDR1 is LGHDT and CDR2 is YNNKEL (reference sequence). The CDR3 extends over 14 amino acids. CDR3 amino acids: CASSQRPGGYEQYV. In DNA form, the CDR3 reads TGTGCCAGCAGCCAACGTCCAGGGGGCTACGAGCAGTACGTC.